This T cell receptor beta chain is from a study of technical replicates of blood from four donors. Clones were sequenced by immunoSEQ multiplex PCR, and TCRdb holds only the in-frame ones, with some missing. The table lists tens of thousands of clones, 95% to 97% of them singletons. The germline CDR1 and CDR2 sequences are MNHNS and SASEGT. Germline trimming cut 3 bases from V and 8 bases from J; bases unmatched to any gene: 11. The CDR3 has 16 residues. The chain joins TRBV6-1 to TRBJ2-3; 10 bases are a match to TRBD2. This receptor was identified in a human donor in good health. Sample: T cells isolated from PBMCs. CDR3 protein: CASSDQTSGIGGTQYF. The DNA for the CDR3 is TGTGCCAGCAGTGACCAAACTAGCGGGATCGGGGGTACGCAGTATTTT.